The 3 T cell receptor beta chains in this list originate from one sample, sequenced in a study of breast tumors, draining lymph nodes, adjacent tissues (dated by TCRdb to the mid-2010s). The library was produced with multiplex PCR. Sequencing was carried out with an Illumina HiSeq 2000. Through fastp at Q25 and MiXCR, TCRdb rebuilt clones from the public reads, retaining in-frame beta chains. Duplicate CDR3 protein sequences are folded into a single record with the most common DNA and genes. The sample includes 180,000 or so distinct CDR3 sequences, with roughly a third observed a single time. The ten biggest clones cover roughly 3.8% of the sample. The axillary draining lymph nodes of breast cancer patients were the source of the lymph node samples. The sample taken for sequencing was axillary lymph node tissue. The origin of the receptors is a female donor with breast cancer. Some clones in this sample may be carry-over from other donors' samples.

This clonotype was found many times. This rearrangement joins TRBV12-3 or TRBV12-4 to TRBJ2-3; 7 bases are a match to TRBD1. The V and J ends lost 6 bases and 1 base, in that order; junction bases with no gene match: 7. The CDR3 totals 15 residues. In DNA form, the CDR3 reads TGTGCCAGCAGCCGGACAGGAACCCGCACAGATACGCAGTATTTT. Protein product: CASSRTGTRTDTQYF.

This clonotype was detected many times. The J gene is TRBJ2-5, the V gene TRBV24-1; TRBD2 matches at 9 bases. The V segment lost 5 bases and the J segment 0 bases; nucleotides outside the gene matches: 12. The CDR3 sequence is 18 residues long. Germline CDR1 KGHDR, CDR2 SFDVKD. The CDR3 sequence: CATSAVASGEKYQETQYF. CDR3 nucleotides: TGTGCCACCAGTGCCGTGGCTAGCGGGGAGAAGTACCAAGAGACCCAGTACTTC.

This clonotype was counted at least ten times. The CDR3 DNA reads as TGTGCCAGCTCACCACATGGGGAAGTGAGCACCGGGGAGCTGTTTTTT. Amino acids: CASSPHGEVSTGELFF. The chain links TRBV18 to TRBJ2-2; D uncertain. CDR1 and CDR2 (germline): KGHSH, LQKENI. Trimming took 1 base from V and 4 from J, leaving 13 bases between them. The CDR3 extends over 16 amino acids.